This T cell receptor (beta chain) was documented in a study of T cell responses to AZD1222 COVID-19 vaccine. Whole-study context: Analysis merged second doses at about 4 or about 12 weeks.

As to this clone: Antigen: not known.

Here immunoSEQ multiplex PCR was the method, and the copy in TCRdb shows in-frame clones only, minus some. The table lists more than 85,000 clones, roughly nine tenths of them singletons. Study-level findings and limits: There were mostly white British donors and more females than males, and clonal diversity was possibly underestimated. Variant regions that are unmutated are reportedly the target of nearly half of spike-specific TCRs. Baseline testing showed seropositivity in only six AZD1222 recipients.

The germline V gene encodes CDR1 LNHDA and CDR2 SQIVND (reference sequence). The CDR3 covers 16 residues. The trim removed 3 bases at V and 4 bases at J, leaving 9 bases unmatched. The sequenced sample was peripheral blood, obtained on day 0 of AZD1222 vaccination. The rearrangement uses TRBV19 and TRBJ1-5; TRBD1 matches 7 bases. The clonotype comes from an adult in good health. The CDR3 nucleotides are TGTGCCAGTAGTATTGGTCAGGGGACAGATAATCAGCCCCAGCATTTT. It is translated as CASSIGQGTDNQPQHF.